This T cell receptor (beta chain) comes out of a study of shared clonotypes between healthy human individuals. TCRdb's copy holds only in-frame clones and misses some; the assay was immunoSEQ multiplex PCR. The repertoire holds roughly 590,000 clones, with just under 97% as singletons. CD45RO negativity and positive selection for CCR7 defined naive CD8 cells, a population that excluded terminally differentiated effector memory CD45RA+ cells. Germline V gives CDR1 MNHNS, CDR2 SASEGT. This CDR3 comprises 14 residues. With V trimmed by 6 bases and J by 4 bases, 7 bases remained unmatched. The chain is built from TRBV6-1 and TRBJ1-1, with 8 bases that match TRBD1. This receptor was taken from a woman aged 25-40 years in good health. The sequencing input was naive CD8+ T cells sorted from blood. CDR3 DNA: TGTGCCAGCAGAGATGGACAGGGAATCACTGAAGCTTTCTTT. Amino acid sequence: CASRDGQGITEAFF.